The source of this T cell receptor beta chain is a study of T cell therapy after organ transplantation. Study in general: Patients received a median of 1.92 x 10^8 CMV-specific T cells over 2 to 6 infusions. The study, taken as a whole, reports: Antirejection and antiviral medication effects could not be assessed.

The V gene's germline CDR1 is SNHLY and CDR2 FYNNEI. With 3 bases clipped from V and 0 bases from J, the junction kept 8 bases outside the gene matches. CDR3 length equals 16 residues. Concerning this clone: No antigen is known for it.

Repertoires were generated with immunoSEQ multiplex PCR, while TCRdb's copy carries only in-frame clones and drops some. The sample shows tens of thousands of clones, 85% to 95% of them seen only once. This chain joins TRBV2 and TRBJ2-7; 7 nucleotides align to TRBD2. The clonotype comes from a human patient who had received a solid organ transplant and had CMV disease. Specimen: CD8+ T cells from blood, collected before autologous CMV-specific T cell therapy. Here the CDR3 DNA reads TGTGCCAGCAGTGATGGGCTAGCGGAATTCTCCTACGAGCAGTACTTC. Translation: CASSDGLAEFSYEQYF.